This T cell receptor (beta chain) was observed in a study of CD8 T cells in Susac syndrome. Random hexamers were used to reverse transcribe about 0.45 to 1 ug of RNA. One entry per CDR3 protein results from TCRdb running MiXCR on the immunoSEQ multiplex PCR reads. This table holds 75,000 to 80,000 distinct CDR3 sequences, approximately 94% found once. From germline, CDR1 is LNHNV and CDR2 YYDKDF (reference sequence). V was shortened by 0 bases and J by 8 bases, with 10 bases between the two germline ends. The CDR3 loop spans 13 amino acids. The chain links TRBV15 to TRBJ1-1, with no clear D. The TCR sequence derives from a human donor with Susac syndrome. The sample taken for sequencing was CD8+ T cells from PBMCs. The CDR3 coding sequence is TGTGCCACCAGCAGAGATCGGGGTAGCGAAGCTTTCTTT. This gives the protein CATSRDRGSEAFF.